This T cell receptor beta chain comes out of a study of blood T cells in healthy people across ages. Study in general: About one barcoded beta molecule per two T cells was captured by template switching.

It was with a sample-barcoded 5' primer and a J-beta primer mix that a second PCR of roughly 6 to 12 cycles was run. TCRdb used MiXCR to reprocess the 5' RACE reads, holding one entry per CDR3 protein. The repertoire includes over a million distinct CDR3 sequences, approximately 59% of them detected once, and over 6.5% sits in the top ten. Losses at the gene ends were 1 base for V and 1 base for J; bases not matched to a gene: 9. The length of the CDR3 is 17 residues. The origin of this receptor is a young man in good health. This sequence joins TRBV12-3 or TRBV12-4 and TRBJ2-7, with 8 bases lining up with TRBD2. Sample: blood. CDR3 amino acids: CASSLEPTGLVSYEQYF. The CDR3 DNA reads as TGTGCCAGCAGTTTAGAGCCTACGGGACTAGTGTCCTACGAGCAGTACTTC.